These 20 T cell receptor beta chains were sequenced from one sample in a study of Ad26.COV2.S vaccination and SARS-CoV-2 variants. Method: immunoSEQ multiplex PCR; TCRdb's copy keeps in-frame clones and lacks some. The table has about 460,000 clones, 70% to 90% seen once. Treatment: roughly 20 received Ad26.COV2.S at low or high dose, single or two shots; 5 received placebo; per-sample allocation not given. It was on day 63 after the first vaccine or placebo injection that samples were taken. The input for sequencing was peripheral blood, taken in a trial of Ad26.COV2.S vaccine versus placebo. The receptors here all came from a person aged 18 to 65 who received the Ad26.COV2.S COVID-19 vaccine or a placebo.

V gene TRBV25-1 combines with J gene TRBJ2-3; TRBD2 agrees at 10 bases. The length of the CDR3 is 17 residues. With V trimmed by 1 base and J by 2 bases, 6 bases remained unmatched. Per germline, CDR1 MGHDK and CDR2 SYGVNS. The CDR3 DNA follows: TGTGCCAGCAGTGAATGGGGTAGCGGGGGGTCCACAGATACGCAGTATTTT. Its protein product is CASSEWGSGGSTDTQYF. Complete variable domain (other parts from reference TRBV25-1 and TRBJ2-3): EADIYQTPRYLVIGTGKKITLECSQTMGHDKMYWYQQDPGMELHLIHYSYGVNSTEKGDLSSESTVSRIRTEHFPLTLESARPSHTSQYLCASSEWGSGGSTDTQYFGPGTRLTVL.

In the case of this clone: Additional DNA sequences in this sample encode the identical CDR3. CDR3 bases: TGTGCCAGCAGCTTAGGGTCGAACACTGAAGCTTTCTTT. Translated, it gives CASSLGSNTEAFF. V usage is TRBV7-9 and J usage is TRBJ1-1; the D is unclear. The CDR3 covers 13 residues. V dropped 1 base and J dropped 1 base, with 4 bases sitting between them. The germline V gene has CDR1 SEHNR and CDR2 FQNEAQ (reference sequence).

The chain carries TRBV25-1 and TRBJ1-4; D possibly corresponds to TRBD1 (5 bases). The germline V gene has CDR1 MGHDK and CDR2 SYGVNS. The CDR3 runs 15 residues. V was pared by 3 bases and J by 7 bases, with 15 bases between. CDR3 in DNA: TGTGCCAGCAGTGATAGGGGATTAGTGGGTGAAAAACTGTTTTTT. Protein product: CASSDRGLVGEKLFF. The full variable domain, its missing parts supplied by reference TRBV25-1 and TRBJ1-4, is EADIYQTPRYLVIGTGKKITLECSQTMGHDKMYWYQQDPGMELHLIHYSYGVNSTEKGDLSSESTVSRIRTEHFPLTLESARPSHTSQYLCASSDRGLVGEKLFFGSGTQLSVL.

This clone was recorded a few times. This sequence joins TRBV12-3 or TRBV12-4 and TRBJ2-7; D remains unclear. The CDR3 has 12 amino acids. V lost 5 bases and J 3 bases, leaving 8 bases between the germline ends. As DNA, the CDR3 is TGTGCCAGCAGTCAACTGGGCTACGAGCAGTACTTC. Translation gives CASSQLGYEQYF.

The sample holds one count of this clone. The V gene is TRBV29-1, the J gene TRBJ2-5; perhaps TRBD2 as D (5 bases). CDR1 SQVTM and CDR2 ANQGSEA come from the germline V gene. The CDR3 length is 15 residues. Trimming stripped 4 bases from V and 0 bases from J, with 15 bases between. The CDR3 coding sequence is TGCAGCGTTGGGTTAGCGCCTCAGTACCAAGAGACCCAGTACTTC. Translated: CSVGLAPQYQETQYF.

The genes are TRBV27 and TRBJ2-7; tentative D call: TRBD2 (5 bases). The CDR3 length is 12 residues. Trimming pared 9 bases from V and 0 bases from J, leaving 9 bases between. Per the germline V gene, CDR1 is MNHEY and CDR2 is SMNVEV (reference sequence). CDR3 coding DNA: TGTGCCAGTGGACTGTCCTCCTACGAGCAGTACTTC. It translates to CASGLSSYEQYF.

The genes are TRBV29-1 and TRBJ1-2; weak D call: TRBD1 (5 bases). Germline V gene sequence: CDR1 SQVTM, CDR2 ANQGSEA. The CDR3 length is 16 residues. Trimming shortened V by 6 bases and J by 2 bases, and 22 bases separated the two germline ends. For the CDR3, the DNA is TGCAGCGTCGATCAAGAGCACGGGGGTCCCAACTATGGCTACACCTTC. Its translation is CSVDQEHGGPNYGYTF. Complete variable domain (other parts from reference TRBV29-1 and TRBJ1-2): SAVISQKPSRDICQRGTSLTIQCQVDSQVTMMFWYRQQPGQSLTLIATANQGSEATYESGFVIDKFPISRPNLTFSTLTVSNMSPEDSSIYLCSVDQEHGGPNYGYTFGSGTRLTVV.

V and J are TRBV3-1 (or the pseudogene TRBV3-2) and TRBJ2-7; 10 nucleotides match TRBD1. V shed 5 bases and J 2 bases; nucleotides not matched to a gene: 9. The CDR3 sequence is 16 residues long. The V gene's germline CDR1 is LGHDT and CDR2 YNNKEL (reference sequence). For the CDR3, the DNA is TGTGCCAGCAGCTTAATCCCCGGGACAGGGGCCTACGAGCAGTACTTC. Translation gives CASSLIPGTGAYEQYF.

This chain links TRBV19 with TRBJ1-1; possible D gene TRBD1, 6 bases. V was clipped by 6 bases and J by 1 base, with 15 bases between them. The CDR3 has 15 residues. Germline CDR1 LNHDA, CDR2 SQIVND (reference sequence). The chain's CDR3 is CASRNDRWGNTEAFF. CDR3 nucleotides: TGTGCCAGTAGAAACGACAGGTGGGGGAACACTGAAGCTTTCTTT.

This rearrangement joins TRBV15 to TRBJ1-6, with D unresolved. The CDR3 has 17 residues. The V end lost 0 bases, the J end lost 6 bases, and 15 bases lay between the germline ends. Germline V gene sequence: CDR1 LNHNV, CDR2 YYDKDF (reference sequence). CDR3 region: CATSRDFRSRSNSPLHF. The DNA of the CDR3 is TGTGCCACCAGCAGAGATTTTAGGAGTAGGAGTAATTCACCCCTCCACTTT.

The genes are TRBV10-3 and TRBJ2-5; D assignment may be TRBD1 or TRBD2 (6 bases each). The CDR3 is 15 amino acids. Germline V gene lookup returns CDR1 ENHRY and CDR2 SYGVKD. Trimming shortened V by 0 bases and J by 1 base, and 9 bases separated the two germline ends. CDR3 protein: CAISESPGAQETQYF. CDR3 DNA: TGTGCCATCAGTGAGTCGCCGGGGGCCCAAGAGACCCAGTACTTC.

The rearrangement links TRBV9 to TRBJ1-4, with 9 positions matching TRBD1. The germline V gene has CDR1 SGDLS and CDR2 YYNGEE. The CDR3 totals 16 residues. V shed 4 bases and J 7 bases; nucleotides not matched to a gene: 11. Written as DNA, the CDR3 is TGTGCCAGCAGCCCTCGGACAGGGGAAGTCGGTGAAAAACTGTTTTTT. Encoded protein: CASSPRTGEVGEKLFF.

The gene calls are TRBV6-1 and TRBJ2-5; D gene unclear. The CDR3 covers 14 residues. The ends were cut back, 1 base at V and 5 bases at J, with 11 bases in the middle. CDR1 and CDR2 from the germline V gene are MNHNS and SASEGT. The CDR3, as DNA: TGTGCCAGCAGTGAAGGGTCTTCCCAGGAGACCCAGTACTTC. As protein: CASSEGSSQETQYF.

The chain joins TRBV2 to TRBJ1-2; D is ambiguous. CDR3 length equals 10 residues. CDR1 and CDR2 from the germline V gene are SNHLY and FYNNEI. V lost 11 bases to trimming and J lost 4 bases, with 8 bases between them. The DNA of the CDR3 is TGTGCCTCAAGGTCCTATGGCTACACCTTC. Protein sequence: CASRSYGYTF. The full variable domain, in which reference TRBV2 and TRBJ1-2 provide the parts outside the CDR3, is EPEVTQTPSHQVTQMGQEVILRCVPISNHLYFYWYRQILGQKVEFLVSFYNNEISEKSEIFDDQFSVERPDGSNFTLKIRSTKLEDSAMYFCASRSYGYTFGSGTRLTVV.

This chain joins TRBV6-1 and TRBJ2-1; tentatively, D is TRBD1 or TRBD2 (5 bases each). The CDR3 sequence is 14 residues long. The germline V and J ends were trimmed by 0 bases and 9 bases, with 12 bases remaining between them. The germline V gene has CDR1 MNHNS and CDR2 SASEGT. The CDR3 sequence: CASSEAGVGTEQFF. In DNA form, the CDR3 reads TGTGCCAGCAGTGAAGCCGGTGTGGGGACTGAGCAGTTCTTC.

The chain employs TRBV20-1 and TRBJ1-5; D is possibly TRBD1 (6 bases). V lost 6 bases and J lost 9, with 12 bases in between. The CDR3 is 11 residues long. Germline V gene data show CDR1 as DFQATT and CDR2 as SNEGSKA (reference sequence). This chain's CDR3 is CSARGQSPQHF. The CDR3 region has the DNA TGCAGTGCCAGGGGCCAATCGCCCCAGCATTTT.

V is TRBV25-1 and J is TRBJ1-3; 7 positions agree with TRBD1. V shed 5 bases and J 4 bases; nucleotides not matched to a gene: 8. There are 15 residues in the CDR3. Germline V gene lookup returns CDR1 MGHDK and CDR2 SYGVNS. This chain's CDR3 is CASSPRDRDGNTIYF. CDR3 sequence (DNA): TGTGCCAGCAGTCCCCGCGACAGGGACGGAAACACCATATATTTT. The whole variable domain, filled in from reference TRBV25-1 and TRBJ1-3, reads EADIYQTPRYLVIGTGKKITLECSQTMGHDKMYWYQQDPGMELHLIHYSYGVNSTEKGDLSSESTVSRIRTEHFPLTLESARPSHTSQYLCASSPRDRDGNTIYFGEGSWLTVV.

CDR3 loop: CASSVGPEVWQPQHF. Written as DNA, the CDR3 is TGTGCCAGCAGCGTCGGCCCGGAGGTATGGCAGCCCCAGCATTTT. The chain joins TRBV3-1 (or the pseudogene TRBV3-2) to TRBJ1-5; D gene unclear. V was shortened by 5 bases and J by 7 bases, with 18 bases between the two germline ends. The CDR3 is 15 amino acids. Germline CDR1 and CDR2: LGHDT and YNNKEL (reference sequence).

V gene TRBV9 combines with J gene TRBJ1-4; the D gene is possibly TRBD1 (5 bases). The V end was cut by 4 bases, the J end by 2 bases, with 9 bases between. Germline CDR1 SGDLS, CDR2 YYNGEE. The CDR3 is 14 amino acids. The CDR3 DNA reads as TGTGCCAGCAGCCAAGCAGGGACTAATGAAAAACTGTTTTTT. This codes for CASSQAGTNEKLFF. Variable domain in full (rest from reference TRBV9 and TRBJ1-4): DSGVTQTPKHLITATGQRVTLRCSPRSGDLSVYWYQQSLDQGLQFLIQYYNGEERAKGNILERFSAQQFPDLHSELNLSSLELGDSALYFCASSQAGTNEKLFFGSGTQLSVL.

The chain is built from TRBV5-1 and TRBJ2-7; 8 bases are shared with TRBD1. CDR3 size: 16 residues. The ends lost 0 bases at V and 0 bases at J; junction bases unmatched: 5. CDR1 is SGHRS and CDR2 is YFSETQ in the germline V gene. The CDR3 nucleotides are TGCGCCAGCAGCTTGGACAGGGGGACCTACTCCTACGAGCAGTACTTC. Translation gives CASSLDRGTYSYEQYF. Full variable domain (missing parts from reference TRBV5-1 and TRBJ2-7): KAGVTQTPRYLIKTRGQQVTLSCSPISGHRSVSWYQQTPGQGLQFLFEYFSETQRNKGNFPGRFSGRQFSNSRSEMNVSTLELGDSALYLCASSLDRGTYSYEQYFGPGTRLTVT.